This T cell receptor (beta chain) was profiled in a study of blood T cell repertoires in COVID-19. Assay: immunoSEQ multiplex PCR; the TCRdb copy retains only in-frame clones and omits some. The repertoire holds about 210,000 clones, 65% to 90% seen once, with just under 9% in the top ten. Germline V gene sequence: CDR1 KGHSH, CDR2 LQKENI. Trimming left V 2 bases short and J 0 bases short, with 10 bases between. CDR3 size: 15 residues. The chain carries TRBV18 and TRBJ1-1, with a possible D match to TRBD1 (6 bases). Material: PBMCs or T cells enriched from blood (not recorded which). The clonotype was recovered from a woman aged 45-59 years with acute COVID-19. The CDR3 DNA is TGTGCCAGCTCACCAGTCACAGGGTTGAACACTGAAGCTTTCTTT. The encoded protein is CASSPVTGLNTEAFF.